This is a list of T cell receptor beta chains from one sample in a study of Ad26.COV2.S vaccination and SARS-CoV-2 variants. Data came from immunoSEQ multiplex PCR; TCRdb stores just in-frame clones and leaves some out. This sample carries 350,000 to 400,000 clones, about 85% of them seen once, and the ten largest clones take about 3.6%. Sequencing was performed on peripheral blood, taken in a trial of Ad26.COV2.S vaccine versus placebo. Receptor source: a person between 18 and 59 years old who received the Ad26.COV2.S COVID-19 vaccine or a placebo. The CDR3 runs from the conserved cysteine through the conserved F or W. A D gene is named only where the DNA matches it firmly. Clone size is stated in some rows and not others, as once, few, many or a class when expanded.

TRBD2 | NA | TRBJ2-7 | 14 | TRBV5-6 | CASTGWGGGYEQYF | TGTGCCAGCACGGGATGGGGGGGAGGTTACGAGCAGTACTTC
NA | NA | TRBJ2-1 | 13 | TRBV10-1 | CASSFLLQGKQFF | TGCGCCAGCAGTTTTTTGCTACAGGGAAAGCAGTTCTTC
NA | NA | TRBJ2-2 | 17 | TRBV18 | CASSPFLARSLTGELFF | TGTGCCAGCTCACCATTCTTGGCTAGAAGTCTAACCGGGGAGCTGTTTTTT
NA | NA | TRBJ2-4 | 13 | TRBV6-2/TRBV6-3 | CASSPRWAAIQYF | TGTGCCAGCAGTCCCCGCTGGGCCGCCATTCAGTACTTC
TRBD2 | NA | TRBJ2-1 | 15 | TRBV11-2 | CASSMTSGRRWEQFF | TGTGCCAGCAGCATGACTAGCGGCCGGCGGTGGGAGCAGTTCTTC
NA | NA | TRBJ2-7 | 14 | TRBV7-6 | CASSYGSGQYEQYF | TGTGCCAGCAGCTACGGTTCGGGCCAGTACGAGCAGTACTTC
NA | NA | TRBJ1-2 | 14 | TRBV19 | CASSTNEVFYGYTF | TGTGCCAGTAGTACGAACGAGGTTTTCTATGGCTACACCTTC
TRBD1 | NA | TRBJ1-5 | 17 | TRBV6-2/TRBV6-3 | CASSRGQGSRGGQPQHF | TGTGCCAGCAGTAGAGGACAGGGGAGTAGAGGTGGTCAGCCCCAGCATTTT
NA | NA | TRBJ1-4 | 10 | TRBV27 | CASSFGELFF | TGTGCCAGCAGTTTTGGGGAACTGTTTTTT
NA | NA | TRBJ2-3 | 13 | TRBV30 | CAWSVLVGDTQYF | TGTGCCTGGAGTGTACTGGTGGGGGATACGCAGTATTTT
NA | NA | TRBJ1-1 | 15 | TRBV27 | CASSPDRIGPTEAFF | TGTGCCAGCAGTCCCGACAGGATCGGTCCCACTGAAGCTTTCTTT
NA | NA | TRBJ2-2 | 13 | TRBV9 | CASSVDPIGELFF | TGTGCCAGCAGCGTAGACCCTATCGGGGAGCTGTTTTTT
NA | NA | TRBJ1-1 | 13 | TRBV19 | CASSPGLITEAFF | TGTGCCAGTAGTCCAGGGCTGATCACTGAAGCTTTCTTT
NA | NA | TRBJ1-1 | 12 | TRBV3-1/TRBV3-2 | CASTQGGTEAFF | TGTGCCAGCACCCAAGGCGGCACTGAAGCTTTCTTT
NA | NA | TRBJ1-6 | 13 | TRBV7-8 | CASSPDPRVPLHF | TGTGCCAGCAGCCCCGATCCGAGGGTACCCCTCCACTTT
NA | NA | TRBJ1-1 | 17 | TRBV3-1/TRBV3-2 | CASSQDAGGSANTEAFF | TGTGCCAGCAGCCAAGATGCGGGGGGATCGGCGAACACTGAAGCTTTCTTT
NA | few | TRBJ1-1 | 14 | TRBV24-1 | CATLLNDYVSEAFF | TGTGCCACACTTCTGAATGACTACGTGTCAGAAGCTTTCTTT
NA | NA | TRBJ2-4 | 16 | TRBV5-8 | CASSFWGRLAKNIQYF | TGTGCCAGCAGCTTTTGGGGGCGGTTGGCCAAAAACATTCAGTACTTC
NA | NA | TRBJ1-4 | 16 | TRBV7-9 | CASSLDSWGPNEKLFF | TGTGCCAGCAGCTTAGATTCGTGGGGGCCTAATGAAAAACTGTTTTTT
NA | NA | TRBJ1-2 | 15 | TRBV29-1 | CSVEGTGAEDYGYTF | TGCAGCGTTGAGGGGACGGGAGCGGAGGACTATGGCTACACCTTC
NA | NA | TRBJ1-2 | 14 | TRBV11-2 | CASSLERGGWGYTF | TGTGCCAGCAGCTTAGAGAGAGGGGGTTGGGGCTACACCTTC
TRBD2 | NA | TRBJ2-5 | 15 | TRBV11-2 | CASSLERGGRKTQYF | TGTGCCAGCAGCTTAGAACGGGGGGGCCGGAAGACCCAGTACTTC
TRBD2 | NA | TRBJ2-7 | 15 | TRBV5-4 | CASSLLTAGSYEQYF | TGTGCCAGCAGCCTATTAACAGCGGGATCCTACGAGCAGTACTTC
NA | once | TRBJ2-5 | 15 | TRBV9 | CASSVDAGQGETQYF | TGTGCCAGCAGCGTAGACGCGGGTCAAGGGGAGACCCAGTACTTC
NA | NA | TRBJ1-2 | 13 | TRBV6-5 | CASSYSKGLGYTF | TGTGCCAGCAGTTACTCGAAAGGGCTAGGCTACACCTTC
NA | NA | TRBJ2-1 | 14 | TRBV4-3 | CASSQAVAVNEQFF | TGCGCCAGCAGCCAAGCAGTGGCCGTGAATGAGCAGTTCTTC
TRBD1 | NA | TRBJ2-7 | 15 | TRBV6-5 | CASSPGTGSRNEQYF | TGTGCCAGCAGCCCCGGGACAGGGAGTCGAAACGAGCAGTACTTC
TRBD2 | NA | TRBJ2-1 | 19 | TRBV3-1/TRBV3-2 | CASSQDLPSYGGSYNEQFF | TGTGCCAGCAGCCAAGATCTTCCGTCGTACGGGGGGAGTTACAATGAGCAGTTCTTC
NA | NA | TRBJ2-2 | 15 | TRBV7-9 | CASSLMGLNTGELFF | TGTGCCAGCAGCTTAATGGGACTTAACACCGGGGAGCTGTTTTTT
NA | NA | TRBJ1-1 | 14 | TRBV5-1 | CASSSQTGSTEAFF | TGCGCCAGCAGCTCCCAGACAGGTTCGACTGAAGCTTTCTTT
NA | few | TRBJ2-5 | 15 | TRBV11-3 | CASSLEGKEGETQYF | TGTGCCAGCAGCTTAGAAGGAAAGGAGGGAGAGACCCAGTACTTC
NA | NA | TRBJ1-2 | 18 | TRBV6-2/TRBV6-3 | CASSYHISKDILNYGYTF | TGTGCCAGCAGTTACCACATATCCAAGGACATACTTAACTATGGCTACACCTTC
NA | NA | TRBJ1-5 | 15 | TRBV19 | CASSNGGGVVQPQHF | TGTGCCAGTAGTAATGGAGGCGGGGTGGTACAGCCCCAGCATTTT
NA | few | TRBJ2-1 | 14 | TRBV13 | CASSRFGGNFEQFF | TGTGCCAGCAGCCGCTTTGGGGGGAACTTTGAGCAGTTCTTC
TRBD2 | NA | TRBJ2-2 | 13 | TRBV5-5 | CASRLTSGGELFF | TGTGCCAGCAGATTGACTAGCGGGGGCGAGCTGTTTTTT
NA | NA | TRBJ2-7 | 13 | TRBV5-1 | CASSQGLLYEQYF | TGCGCCAGCAGCCAAGGACTTCTCTACGAGCAGTACTTC
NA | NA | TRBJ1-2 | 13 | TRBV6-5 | CASSYGTIGGYTF | TGTGCCAGCAGTTACGGGACAATAGGTGGCTACACCTTC
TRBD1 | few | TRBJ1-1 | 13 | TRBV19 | CATDRGSGTEAFF | TGTGCCACAGACAGGGGCAGCGGCACTGAAGCTTTCTTT
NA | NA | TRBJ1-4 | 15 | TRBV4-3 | CASSLNGGVREKLFF | TGCGCCAGCAGCCTCAACGGGGGGGTTCGAGAAAAACTGTTTTTT
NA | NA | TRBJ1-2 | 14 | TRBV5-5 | CASSSRQRGYGYTF | TGTGCCAGCAGCTCGAGACAGCGGGGGTATGGCTACACCTTC
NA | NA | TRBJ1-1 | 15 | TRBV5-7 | CASSWRGGEDTEAFF | TGTGCCAGCAGCTGGCGGGGAGGGGAGGACACTGAAGCTTTCTTT